The rows below give T cell receptor beta chains drawn from one sample of a study of beta chain features in type 1 diabetes. This table comes from immunoSEQ multiplex PCR, and its TCRdb copy is limited to in-frame clones, with some not included. The sample has roughly 150,000 clones; around 10% are singletons. The sequencing sample was made of central memory CD4+ T cells from blood. Source of these receptors: a man between 18 and 35 years old in good health. Each CDR3 is given with its conserved first and last residue. The D gene is left open where the match is weak. Clone size appears in some rows only: once, few, many, or a class for an expanded clone.

D gene: TRBD2
clone size: few
V gene: TRBV28
J gene: TRBJ2-1
CDR3 DNA: TGTGCCAGCAGTCGATTCACTAGCGGGAGTTACAATGAGCAGTTCTTC
CDR3 protein: CASSRFTSGSYNEQFF

D gene: .
clone size: .
V gene: TRBV18
J gene: TRBJ1-3
CDR3 DNA: TGTGCCAGCTCACCAGGGGTTCCTGGAAACACCATATATTTT
CDR3 protein: CASSPGVPGNTIYF

D gene: .
clone size: few
V gene: TRBV6-6
J gene: TRBJ2-1
CDR3 DNA: TGTGCCAGCGGGGCCCTAACCTACAATGAGCAGTTCTTC
CDR3 protein: CASGALTYNEQFF

D gene: TRBD2
clone size: few
V gene: TRBV7-9
J gene: TRBJ2-6
CDR3 DNA: TGTGCCAGCAGCCAAGCGGGGGCTGGGGCCAACGTCCTGACTTTC
CDR3 protein: CASSQAGAGANVLTF

D gene: TRBD1
clone size: .
V gene: TRBV28
J gene: TRBJ1-2
CDR3 DNA: TGTGCCAGCAGTCCACCTCCCGGACAGGGGTATGGCTACACCTTC
CDR3 protein: CASSPPPGQGYGYTF

D gene: .
clone size: .
V gene: TRBV7-2
J gene: TRBJ2-1
CDR3 DNA: TGTGCCAGCCAGCAGGGGCAGGGAGGCTACAATGAGCAGTTCTTC
CDR3 protein: CASQQGQGGYNEQFF

D gene: .
clone size: many
V gene: TRBV2
J gene: TRBJ2-7
CDR3 DNA: TGTGCCAGCAGGGAGGGGAAACGGCAGTACTTC
CDR3 protein: CASREGKRQYF

D gene: .
clone size: few
V gene: TRBV5-1
J gene: TRBJ2-1
CDR3 DNA: TGCGCCAGCAGCCTGGGACCGATCGCCTCCTACAATGAGCAGTTCTTC
CDR3 protein: CASSLGPIASYNEQFF

D gene: TRBD1
clone size: few
V gene: TRBV11-2
J gene: TRBJ1-1
CDR3 DNA: TGTGCCAGCAGCCTGGAGGACAGGGGCTCGAGGGTAAACACTGAAGCTTTCTTT
CDR3 protein: CASSLEDRGSRVNTEAFF

D gene: .
clone size: .
V gene: TRBV11-2
J gene: TRBJ2-1
CDR3 DNA: TGTGCCAGCAGCTTAGAGTACGGTAATGAGCAGTTCTTC
CDR3 protein: CASSLEYGNEQFF

D gene: TRBD2
clone size: .
V gene: TRBV7-2
J gene: TRBJ2-7
CDR3 DNA: TGTGCCAGCAGCTTCCTAGCGGGGGTCTCCTACGAGCAGTACTTC
CDR3 protein: CASSFLAGVSYEQYF

D gene: .
clone size: .
V gene: TRBV5-1
J gene: TRBJ2-3
CDR3 DNA: TGCGCCAGCAGCTTGTACGGAGATACGCAGTATTTT
CDR3 protein: CASSLYGDTQYF

D gene: .
clone size: .
V gene: TRBV9
J gene: TRBJ2-1
CDR3 DNA: TGTGCCAGCAGCGTAGGGCATCCCACAGGGTACAATGAGCAGTTCTTC
CDR3 protein: CASSVGHPTGYNEQFF

D gene: .
clone size: .
V gene: TRBV19
J gene: TRBJ1-1
CDR3 DNA: TGTGCCACCCTGGCAGGGCAGGGGAACACTGAAGCTTTCTTT
CDR3 protein: CATLAGQGNTEAFF